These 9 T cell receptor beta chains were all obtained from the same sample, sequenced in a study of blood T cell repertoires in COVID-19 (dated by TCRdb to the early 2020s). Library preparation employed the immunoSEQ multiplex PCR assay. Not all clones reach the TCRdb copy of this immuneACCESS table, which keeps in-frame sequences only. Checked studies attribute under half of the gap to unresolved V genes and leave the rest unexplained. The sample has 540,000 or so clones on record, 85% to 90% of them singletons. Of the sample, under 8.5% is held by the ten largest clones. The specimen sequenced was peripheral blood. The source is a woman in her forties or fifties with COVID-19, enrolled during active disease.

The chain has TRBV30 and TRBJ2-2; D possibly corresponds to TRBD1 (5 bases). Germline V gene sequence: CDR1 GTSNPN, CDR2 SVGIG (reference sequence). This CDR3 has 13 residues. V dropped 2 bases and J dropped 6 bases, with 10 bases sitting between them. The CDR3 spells CAWSRGIPGELFF. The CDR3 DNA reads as TGTGCCTGGAGTAGGGGTATTCCCGGGGAGCTGTTTTTT.

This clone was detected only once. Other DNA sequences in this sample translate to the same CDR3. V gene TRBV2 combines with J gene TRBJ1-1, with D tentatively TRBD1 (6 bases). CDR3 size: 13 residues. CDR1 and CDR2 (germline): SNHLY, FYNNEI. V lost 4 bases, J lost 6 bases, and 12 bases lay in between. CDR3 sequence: CASSVGGRAEAFF. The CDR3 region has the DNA TGTGCCAGCAGTGTGGGGGGGCGGGCTGAAGCTTTCTTT. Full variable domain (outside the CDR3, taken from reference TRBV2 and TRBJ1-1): EPEVTQTPSHQVTQMGQEVILRCVPISNHLYFYWYRQILGQKVEFLVSFYNNEISEKSEIFDDQFSVERPDGSNFTLKIRSTKLEDSAMYFCASSVGGRAEAFFGQGTRLTVV.

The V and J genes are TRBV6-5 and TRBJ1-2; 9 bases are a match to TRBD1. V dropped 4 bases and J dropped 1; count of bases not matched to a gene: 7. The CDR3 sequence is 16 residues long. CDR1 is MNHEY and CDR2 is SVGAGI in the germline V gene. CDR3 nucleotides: TGTGCCAGCAGTTCCCCGGGACAGGGCCTTAACTATGGCTACACCTTC. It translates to CASSSPGQGLNYGYTF.

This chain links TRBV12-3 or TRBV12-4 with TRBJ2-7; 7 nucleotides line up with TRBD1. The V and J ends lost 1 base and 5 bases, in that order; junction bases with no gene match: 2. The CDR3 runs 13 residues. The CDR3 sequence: CASSLVTGNEQYF. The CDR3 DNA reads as TGTGCCAGCAGTTTAGTGACAGGGAACGAGCAGTACTTC.

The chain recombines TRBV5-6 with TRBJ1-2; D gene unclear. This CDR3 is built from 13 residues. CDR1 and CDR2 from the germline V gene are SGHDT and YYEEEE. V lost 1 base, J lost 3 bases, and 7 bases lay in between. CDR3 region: CASSLFSDYGYTF. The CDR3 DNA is TGTGCCAGCAGCTTGTTTTCAGACTATGGCTACACCTTC.

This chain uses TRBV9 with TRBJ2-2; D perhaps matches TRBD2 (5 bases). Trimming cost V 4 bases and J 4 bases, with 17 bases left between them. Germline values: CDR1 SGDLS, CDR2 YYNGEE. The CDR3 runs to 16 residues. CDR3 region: CASSPRGLESTGELFF. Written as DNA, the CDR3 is TGTGCCAGCAGCCCCCGAGGGTTAGAGAGCACCGGGGAGCTGTTTTTT.

This CDR3 reads CASSSDRAHGYTF. Written as DNA, the CDR3 is TGTGCCAGCAGTAGTGACAGGGCCCATGGCTACACCTTC. The chain has TRBV12-3 or TRBV12-4 and TRBJ1-2, with 7 bases that match TRBD1. The CDR3 sequence is 13 residues long. The ends lost 5 bases at V and 6 bases at J; junction bases unmatched: 6.

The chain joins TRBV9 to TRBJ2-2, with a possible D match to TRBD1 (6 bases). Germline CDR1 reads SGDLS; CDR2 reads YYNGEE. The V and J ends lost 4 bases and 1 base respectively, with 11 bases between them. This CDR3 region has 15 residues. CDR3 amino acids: CASSSGHQNTGELFF. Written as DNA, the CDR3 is TGTGCCAGCAGCTCGGGACATCAGAACACCGGGGAGCTGTTTTTT.

In DNA, the CDR3 is TGTGCCTGGAGAAGCCCGGGACAGGGAGGATATCAGCCCCAGCATTTT. This translates into CAWRSPGQGGYQPQHF. The chain employs TRBV30 and TRBJ1-5; TRBD1 matches 9 bases. This CDR3 spans 16 amino acids. Germline CDR1 reads GTSNPN; CDR2 reads SVGIG (reference sequence). The ends lost 3 bases at V and 5 bases at J; junction bases unmatched: 11.